Sequencing of this T cell receptor (beta chain) was carried out in a study of blood T cell repertoires in COVID-19. Whole-study context: Sites in the United States, Italy and Spain provided acute and convalescent COVID-19 samples.

Participants were aged roughly 18 to 89 years from approximately 23 US areas. In the original workflow: By means of reference gene primer amplification, nucleated cell counts were estimated. Produced via immunoSEQ multiplex PCR; TCRdb's table is partial and in-frame only. The V and J calls and clone size were taken over from that table, and D and trimming were inferred from the DNA. The table records some 240,000 clones, 80% to 90% of them present only once. The V gene end was trimmed by 5 bases and the J gene end by 15 bases; junction bases not matched to a gene: 7. Looked up from germline, CDR1 is KGHSH and CDR2 is LQKENI. CDR3 length: 12 amino acids.

This sequence joins TRBV18 and TRBJ2-1, with 10 bases matching TRBD2. Material for sequencing was PBMCs or T cells enriched from blood (not recorded which). This clonotype was sampled from a man aged 25 to 40 with acute COVID-19. The CDR3 spells CASSSGLAEGFF. As DNA, the CDR3 is TGTGCCAGCTCATCCGGACTAGCGGAGGGGTTCTTC.